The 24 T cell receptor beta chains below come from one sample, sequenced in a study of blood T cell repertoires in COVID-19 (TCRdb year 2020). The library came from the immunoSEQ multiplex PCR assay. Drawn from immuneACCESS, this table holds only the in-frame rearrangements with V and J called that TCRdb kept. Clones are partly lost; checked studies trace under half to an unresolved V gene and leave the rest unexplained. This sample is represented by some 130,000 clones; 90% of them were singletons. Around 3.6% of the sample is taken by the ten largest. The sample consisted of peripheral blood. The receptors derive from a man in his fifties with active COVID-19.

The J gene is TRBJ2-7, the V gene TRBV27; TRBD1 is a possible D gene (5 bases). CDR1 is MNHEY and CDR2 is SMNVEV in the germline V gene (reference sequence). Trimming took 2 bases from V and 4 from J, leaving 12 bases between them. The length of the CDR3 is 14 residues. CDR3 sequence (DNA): TGTGCCAGCAGTTTAAGGACAAGCCAATACGAGCAGTACTTC. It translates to CASSLRTSQYEQYF.

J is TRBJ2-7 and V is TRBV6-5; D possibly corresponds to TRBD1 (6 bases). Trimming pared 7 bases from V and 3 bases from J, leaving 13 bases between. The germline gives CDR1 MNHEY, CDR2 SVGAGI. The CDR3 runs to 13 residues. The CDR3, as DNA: TGTGCCAGCAAAGGTTGGACAGACTACGAGCAGTACTTC. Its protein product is CASKGWTDYEQYF.

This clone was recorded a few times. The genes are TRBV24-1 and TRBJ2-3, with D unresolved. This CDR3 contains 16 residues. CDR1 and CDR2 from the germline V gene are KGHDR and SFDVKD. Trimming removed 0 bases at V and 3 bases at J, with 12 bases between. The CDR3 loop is CATSDLRSRNTDTQYF. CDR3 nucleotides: TGTGCCACCAGTGATTTGCGGTCACGAAATACAGATACGCAGTATTTT.

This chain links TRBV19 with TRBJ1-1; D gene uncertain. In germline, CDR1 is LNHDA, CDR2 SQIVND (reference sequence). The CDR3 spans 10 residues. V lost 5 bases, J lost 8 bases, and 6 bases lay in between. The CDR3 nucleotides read TGTGCCAGTAGTTCGGGGGAAGCTTTCTTT. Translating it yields CASSSGEAFF.

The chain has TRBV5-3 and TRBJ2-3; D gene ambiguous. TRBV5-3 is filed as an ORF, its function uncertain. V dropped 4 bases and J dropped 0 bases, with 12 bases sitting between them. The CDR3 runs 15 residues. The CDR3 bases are TGTGCCAGAAGCACTGACTCCGCTAGCACAGATACGCAGTATTTT. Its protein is CARSTDSASTDTQYF.

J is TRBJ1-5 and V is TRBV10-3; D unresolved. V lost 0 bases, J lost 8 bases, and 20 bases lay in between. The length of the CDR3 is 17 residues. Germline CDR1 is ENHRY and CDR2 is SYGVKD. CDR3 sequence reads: CAISESLGRGKGKPQHF. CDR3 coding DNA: TGTGCCATCAGTGAGTCGCTTGGTCGAGGGAAGGGTAAGCCCCAGCATTTT.

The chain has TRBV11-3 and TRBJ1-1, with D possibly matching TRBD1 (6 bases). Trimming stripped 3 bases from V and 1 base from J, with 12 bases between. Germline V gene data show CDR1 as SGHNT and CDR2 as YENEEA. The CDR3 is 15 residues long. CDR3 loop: CASSLDGQQNTEAFF. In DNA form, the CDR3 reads TGTGCCAGCAGCTTGGATGGACAGCAGAACACTGAAGCTTTCTTT.

The CDR3 loop reads CASTKQGGFTEAFF. The DNA of the CDR3 is TGCGCCAGCACCAAGCAAGGGGGTTTCACTGAAGCTTTCTTT. The gene calls are TRBV5-1 and TRBJ1-1, with D possibly matching TRBD1 (6 bases). V dropped 6 bases and J dropped 4 bases, with 16 bases sitting between them. The CDR3 is made up of 14 amino acids. The germline CDR1 and CDR2 sequences are SGHRS and YFSETQ.

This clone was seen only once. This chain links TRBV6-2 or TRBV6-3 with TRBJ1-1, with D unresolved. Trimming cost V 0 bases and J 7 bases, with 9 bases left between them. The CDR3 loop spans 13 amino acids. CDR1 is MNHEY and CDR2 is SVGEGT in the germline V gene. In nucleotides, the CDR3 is TGTGCCAGCAGTTACTCGGCGGGCGGTGAAGCTTTCTTT. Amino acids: CASSYSAGGEAFF.

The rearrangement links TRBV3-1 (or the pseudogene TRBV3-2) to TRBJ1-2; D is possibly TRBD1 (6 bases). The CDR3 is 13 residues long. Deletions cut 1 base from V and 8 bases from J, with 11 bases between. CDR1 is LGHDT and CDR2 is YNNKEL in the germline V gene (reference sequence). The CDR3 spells CASSQGTAGGYTF. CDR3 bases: TGTGCCAGCAGCCAAGGGACAGCCGGCGGCTACACCTTC.

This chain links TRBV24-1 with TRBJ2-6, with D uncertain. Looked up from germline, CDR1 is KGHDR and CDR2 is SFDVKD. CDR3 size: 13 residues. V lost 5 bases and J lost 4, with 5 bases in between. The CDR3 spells CATSALGANVLTF. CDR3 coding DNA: TGTGCCACCAGTGCTCTCGGGGCCAACGTCCTGACTTTC.

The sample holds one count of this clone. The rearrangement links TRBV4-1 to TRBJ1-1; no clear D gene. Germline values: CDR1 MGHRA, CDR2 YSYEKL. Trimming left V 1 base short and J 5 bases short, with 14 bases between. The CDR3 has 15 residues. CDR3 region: CASSQASAFSTEAFF. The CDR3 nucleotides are TGCGCCAGCAGCCAAGCGAGCGCCTTTAGTACTGAAGCTTTCTTT.

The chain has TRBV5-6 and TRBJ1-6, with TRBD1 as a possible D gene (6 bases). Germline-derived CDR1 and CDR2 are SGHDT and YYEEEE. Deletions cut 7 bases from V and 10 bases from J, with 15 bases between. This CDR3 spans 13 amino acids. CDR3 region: CASGIQGQSPLHF. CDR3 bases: TGTGCCAGCGGGATACAGGGTCAGTCACCCCTCCACTTT.

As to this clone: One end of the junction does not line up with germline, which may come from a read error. The CDR3: CARSYRGGAGSPLHF. The CDR3 nucleotides read TGTGCCCGCAGTTACCGGGGGGGGGCGGGATCACCCCTCCACTTT. The chain recombines TRBV6-5 with TRBJ1-6, with D possibly matching TRBD1 (6 bases). CDR1 and CDR2 from the germline V gene are MNHEY and SVGAGI. The CDR3 sequence is 15 residues long.

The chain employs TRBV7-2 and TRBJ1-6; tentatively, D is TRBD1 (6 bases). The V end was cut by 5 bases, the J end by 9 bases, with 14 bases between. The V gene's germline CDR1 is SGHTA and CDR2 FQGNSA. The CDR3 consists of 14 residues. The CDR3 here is CASSVTGNGSPLHF. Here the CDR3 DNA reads TGTGCCAGCAGCGTAACAGGGAATGGTTCACCCCTCCACTTT. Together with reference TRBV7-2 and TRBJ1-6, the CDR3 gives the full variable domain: GAGVSQSPSNKVTEKGKDVELRCDPISGHTALYWYRQSLGQGLEFLIYFQGNSAPDKSGLPSDRFSAERTGGSVSTLTIQRTQQEDSAVYLCASSVTGNGSPLHFGNGTRLTVT.

CDR3 nucleotides: TGTGCCAGCAGTTTGGTACAGGGTGTGAATGAGCAGTTCTTC. Its translation: CASSLVQGVNEQFF. The V gene is TRBV28, the J gene TRBJ2-1; a weak D match, TRBD1 (6 bases). V dropped 3 bases and J dropped 7 bases, with 13 bases sitting between them. CDR3 length: 14 residues. Per germline, CDR1 MDHEN and CDR2 SYDVKM. Supplemented by reference TRBV28 and TRBJ2-1, the full variable domain reads DVKVTQSSRYLVKRTGEKVFLECVQDMDHENMFWYRQDPGLGLRLIYFSYDVKMKEKGDIPEGYSVSREKKERFSLILESASTNQTSMYLCASSLVQGVNEQFFGPGTRLTVL.

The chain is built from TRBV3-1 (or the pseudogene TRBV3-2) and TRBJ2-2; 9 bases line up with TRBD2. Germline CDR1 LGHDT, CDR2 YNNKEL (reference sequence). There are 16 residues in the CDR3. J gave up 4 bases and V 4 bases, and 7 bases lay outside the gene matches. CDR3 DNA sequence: TGTGCCAGCAGCCTCCTCGGGACTAGCCTCACCGGGGAGCTGTTTTTT. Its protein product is CASSLLGTSLTGELFF.

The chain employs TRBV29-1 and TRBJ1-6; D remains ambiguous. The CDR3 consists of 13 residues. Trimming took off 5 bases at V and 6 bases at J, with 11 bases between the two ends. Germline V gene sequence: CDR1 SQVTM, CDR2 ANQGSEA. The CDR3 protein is CSVQGSGNSPLHF. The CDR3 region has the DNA TGCAGCGTTCAAGGGTCGGGTAATTCACCCCTCCACTTT.

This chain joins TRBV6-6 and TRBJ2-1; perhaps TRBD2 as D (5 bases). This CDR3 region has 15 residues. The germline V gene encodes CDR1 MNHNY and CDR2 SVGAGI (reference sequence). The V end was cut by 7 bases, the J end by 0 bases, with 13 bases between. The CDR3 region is CASTFEGISYNEQFF. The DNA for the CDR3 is TGTGCCAGCACGTTCGAGGGCATCTCCTACAATGAGCAGTTCTTC.

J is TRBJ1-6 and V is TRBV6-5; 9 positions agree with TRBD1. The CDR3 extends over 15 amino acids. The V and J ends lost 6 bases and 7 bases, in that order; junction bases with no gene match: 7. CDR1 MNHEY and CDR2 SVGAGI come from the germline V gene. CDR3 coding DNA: TGTGCCAGCAGGTCACAGGGGGCGGAAAATTCACCCCTCCACTTT. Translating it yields CASRSQGAENSPLHF.

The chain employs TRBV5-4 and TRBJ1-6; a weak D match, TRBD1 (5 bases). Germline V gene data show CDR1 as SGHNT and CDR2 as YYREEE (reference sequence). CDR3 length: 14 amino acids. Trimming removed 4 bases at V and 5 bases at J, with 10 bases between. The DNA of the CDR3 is TGTGCCAGCAGCCCCGTAGGGGATAATTCACCCCTCCACTTT. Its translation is CASSPVGDNSPLHF.

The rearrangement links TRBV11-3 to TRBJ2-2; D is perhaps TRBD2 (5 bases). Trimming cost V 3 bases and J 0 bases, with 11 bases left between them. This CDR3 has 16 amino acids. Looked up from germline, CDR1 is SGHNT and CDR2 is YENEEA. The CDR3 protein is CASSFSWGANTGELFF. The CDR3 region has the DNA TGTGCCAGCAGCTTTAGTTGGGGAGCGAACACCGGGGAGCTGTTTTTT.

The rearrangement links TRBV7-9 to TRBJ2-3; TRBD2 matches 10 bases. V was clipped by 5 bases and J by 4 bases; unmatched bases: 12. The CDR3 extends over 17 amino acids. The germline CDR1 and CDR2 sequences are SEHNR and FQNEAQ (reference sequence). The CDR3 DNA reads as TGTGCCAGCAGCCCTCCAAGGAGCGGGAGGGCAGCAGATACGCAGTATTTT. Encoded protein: CASSPPRSGRAADTQYF. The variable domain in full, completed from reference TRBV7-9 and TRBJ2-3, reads DTGVSQNPRHKITKRGQNVTFRCDPISEHNRLYWYRQTLGQGPEFLTYFQNEAQLEKSRLLSDRFSAERPKGSFSTLEIQRTEQGDSAMYLCASSPPRSGRAADTQYFGPGTRLTVL.

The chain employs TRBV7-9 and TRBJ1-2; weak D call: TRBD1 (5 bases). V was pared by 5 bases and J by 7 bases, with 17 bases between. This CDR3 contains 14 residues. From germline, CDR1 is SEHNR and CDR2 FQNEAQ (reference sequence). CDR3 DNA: TGTGCCAGCAGCCCTCCCGGCGGGACGTCTGGCTACACCTTC. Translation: CASSPPGGTSGYTF.